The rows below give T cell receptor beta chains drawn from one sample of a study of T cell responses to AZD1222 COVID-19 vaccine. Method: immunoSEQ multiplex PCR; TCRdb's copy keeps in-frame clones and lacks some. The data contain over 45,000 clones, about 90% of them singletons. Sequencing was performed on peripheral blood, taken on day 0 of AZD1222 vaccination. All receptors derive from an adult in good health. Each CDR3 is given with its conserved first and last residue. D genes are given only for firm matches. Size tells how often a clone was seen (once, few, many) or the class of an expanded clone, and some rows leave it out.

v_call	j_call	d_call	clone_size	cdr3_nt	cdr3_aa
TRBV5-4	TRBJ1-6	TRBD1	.	TGTGCCAGCAGCCTCGGGACAGGCGCTTATAATTCACCCCTCCACTTT	CASSLGTGAYNSPLHF
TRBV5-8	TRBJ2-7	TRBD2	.	TGTGCCAGCAGCCCCCCGTGGGGGAGGGACTACGAGCAGTACTTC	CASSPPWGRDYEQYF
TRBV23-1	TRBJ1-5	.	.	TGCGCCAGCAGTCAATCGTATAGGGACATGGATCAGCCCCAGCATTTT	CASSQSYRDMDQPQHF
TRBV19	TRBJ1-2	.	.	TGTGCCAGTAGCAGCCCCGGGAACTATGGCTACACCTTC	CASSSPGNYGYTF
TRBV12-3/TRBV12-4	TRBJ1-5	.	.	TGTGCCAGCAGTAAGAGTAGCAATCAGCCCCAGCATTTT	CASSKSSNQPQHF
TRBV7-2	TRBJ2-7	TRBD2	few	TGTGCCAGCAGCTCTAGCGGGGGGGCTTACGAGCAGTACTTC	CASSSSGGAYEQYF
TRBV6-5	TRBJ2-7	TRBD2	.	TGTGCCAGCACACTCACTAGCGGGGGCTCCTACGAGCAGTACTTC	CASTLTSGGSYEQYF
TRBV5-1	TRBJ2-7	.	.	TGCGCCAGCAGCCTGGGGCTCTACGAGCAGTACTTC	CASSLGLYEQYF
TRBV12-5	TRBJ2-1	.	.	TGTGCTAGTGCAACGGGGTACTCCTACAATGAGCAGTTCTTC	CASATGYSYNEQFF
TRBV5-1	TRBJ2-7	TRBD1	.	TGCGCCAGCAGCTTGGGGGGACAGGGCGTATACGAGCAGTACTTC	CASSLGGQGVYEQYF
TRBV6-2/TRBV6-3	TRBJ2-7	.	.	TGTGCCAGCAGTCCGCCCCGGGTCGACTACGAGCAGTACTTC	CASSPPRVDYEQYF
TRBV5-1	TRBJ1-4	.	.	TGCGCCAGCAGTAATGGGGGGCATGGTGAAAAACTGTTTTTT	CASSNGGHGEKLFF
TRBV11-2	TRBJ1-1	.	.	TGTGCCAGCAGCTTAGATCTGGGGGGGACTGAAGCTTTCTTT	CASSLDLGGTEAFF
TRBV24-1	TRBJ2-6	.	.	TGTGCCACCAGTGATGACCCAGAGGTCGGGGCCAACGTCCTGACTTTC	CATSDDPEVGANVLTF
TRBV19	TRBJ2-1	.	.	TGTGCCAGTAGAGTTAAGAATAGGGGCAATGAGCAGTTCTTC	CASRVKNRGNEQFF
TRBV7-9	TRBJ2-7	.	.	TGTGCCAGCAGCTTGGAGGCGCTGGACTCCCCGTGGCCCTACGAGCAGTACTTC	CASSLEALDSPWPYEQYF
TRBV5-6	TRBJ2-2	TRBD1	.	TGTGCCAGCACCTCTCCCGGGACAGCACACACCGGGGAGCTGTTTTTT	CASTSPGTAHTGELFF
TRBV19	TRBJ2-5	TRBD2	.	TGTGCCAGTAGTCCTAGCGGGGGGTCCCAAGAGACCCAGTACTTC	CASSPSGGSQETQYF
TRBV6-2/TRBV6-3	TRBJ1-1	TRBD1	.	TGTGCCAGCAGTTACTCGAGGGACAGTAACACTGAAGCTTTCTTT	CASSYSRDSNTEAFF
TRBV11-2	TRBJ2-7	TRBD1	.	TGTGCCAGCAGCTTAGATTATTGGACAGGGAAGGGGTACGAGCAGTACTTC	CASSLDYWTGKGYEQYF
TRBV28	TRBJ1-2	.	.	TGTGCCAGCAGTACCGGAGGCGATAACTATGGCTACACCTTC	CASSTGGDNYGYTF
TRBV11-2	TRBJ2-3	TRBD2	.	TGTGCCAGCAGCTTACGGGCGGGGGGCACAGATACGCAGTATTTT	CASSLRAGGTDTQYF
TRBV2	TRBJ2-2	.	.	TGTGCCAGCAGGACGGCGAACCCCGGGGAGCTGTTTTTT	CASRTANPGELFF
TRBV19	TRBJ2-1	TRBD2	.	TGTGCCAGTAGTCTCGAACTAGCGGGGGGGCAAAATGAGCAGTTCTTC	CASSLELAGGQNEQFF
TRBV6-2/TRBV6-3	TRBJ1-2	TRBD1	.	TGTGCCAGCAGTTATACCGCGGACAGGGGGGAGTATGGCTACACCTTC	CASSYTADRGEYGYTF
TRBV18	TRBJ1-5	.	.	TGTGCCAGCTCTTCCTACAGTAATCAGCCCCAGCATTTT	CASSSYSNQPQHF
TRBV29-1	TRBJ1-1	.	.	TGCAGCGCTTCATACAGGGTGAACACTGAAGCTTTCTTT	CSASYRVNTEAFF
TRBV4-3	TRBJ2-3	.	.	TGCGCCAGCAGCCAAGATGCCCGGGATACGCAGTATTTT	CASSQDARDTQYF
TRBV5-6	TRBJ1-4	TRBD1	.	TGTGCCAGCACCGGAGACAGGGGGCAAAGAGAAAAACTGTTTTTT	CASTGDRGQREKLFF
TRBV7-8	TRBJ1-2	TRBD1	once	TGTGCCAGCAGCTCCGGGACAGTGAACGGCTACACCTTC	CASSSGTVNGYTF
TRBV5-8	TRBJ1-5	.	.	TGTGCCAGCAGCGGCGGGAGTTATAGCAATCAGCCCCAGCATTTT	CASSGGSYSNQPQHF
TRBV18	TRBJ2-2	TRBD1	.	TGTGCCAGCTCACCTGCAACAGGGGTTAACACCGGGGAGCTGTTTTTT	CASSPATGVNTGELFF
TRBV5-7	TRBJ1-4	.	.	TGTGCCAGCAGCTTGGAGTGTCGAGCCGATGAAAAACTGTTTTTT	CASSLECRADEKLFF
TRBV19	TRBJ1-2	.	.	TGTGCCAACCTTCGATGGGGTTATGGCTACACCTTC	CANLRWGYGYTF
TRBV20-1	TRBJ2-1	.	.	TGCAGTGCTAGAGAGGGAGGGGGGGAGTTCTTC	CSAREGGGEFF